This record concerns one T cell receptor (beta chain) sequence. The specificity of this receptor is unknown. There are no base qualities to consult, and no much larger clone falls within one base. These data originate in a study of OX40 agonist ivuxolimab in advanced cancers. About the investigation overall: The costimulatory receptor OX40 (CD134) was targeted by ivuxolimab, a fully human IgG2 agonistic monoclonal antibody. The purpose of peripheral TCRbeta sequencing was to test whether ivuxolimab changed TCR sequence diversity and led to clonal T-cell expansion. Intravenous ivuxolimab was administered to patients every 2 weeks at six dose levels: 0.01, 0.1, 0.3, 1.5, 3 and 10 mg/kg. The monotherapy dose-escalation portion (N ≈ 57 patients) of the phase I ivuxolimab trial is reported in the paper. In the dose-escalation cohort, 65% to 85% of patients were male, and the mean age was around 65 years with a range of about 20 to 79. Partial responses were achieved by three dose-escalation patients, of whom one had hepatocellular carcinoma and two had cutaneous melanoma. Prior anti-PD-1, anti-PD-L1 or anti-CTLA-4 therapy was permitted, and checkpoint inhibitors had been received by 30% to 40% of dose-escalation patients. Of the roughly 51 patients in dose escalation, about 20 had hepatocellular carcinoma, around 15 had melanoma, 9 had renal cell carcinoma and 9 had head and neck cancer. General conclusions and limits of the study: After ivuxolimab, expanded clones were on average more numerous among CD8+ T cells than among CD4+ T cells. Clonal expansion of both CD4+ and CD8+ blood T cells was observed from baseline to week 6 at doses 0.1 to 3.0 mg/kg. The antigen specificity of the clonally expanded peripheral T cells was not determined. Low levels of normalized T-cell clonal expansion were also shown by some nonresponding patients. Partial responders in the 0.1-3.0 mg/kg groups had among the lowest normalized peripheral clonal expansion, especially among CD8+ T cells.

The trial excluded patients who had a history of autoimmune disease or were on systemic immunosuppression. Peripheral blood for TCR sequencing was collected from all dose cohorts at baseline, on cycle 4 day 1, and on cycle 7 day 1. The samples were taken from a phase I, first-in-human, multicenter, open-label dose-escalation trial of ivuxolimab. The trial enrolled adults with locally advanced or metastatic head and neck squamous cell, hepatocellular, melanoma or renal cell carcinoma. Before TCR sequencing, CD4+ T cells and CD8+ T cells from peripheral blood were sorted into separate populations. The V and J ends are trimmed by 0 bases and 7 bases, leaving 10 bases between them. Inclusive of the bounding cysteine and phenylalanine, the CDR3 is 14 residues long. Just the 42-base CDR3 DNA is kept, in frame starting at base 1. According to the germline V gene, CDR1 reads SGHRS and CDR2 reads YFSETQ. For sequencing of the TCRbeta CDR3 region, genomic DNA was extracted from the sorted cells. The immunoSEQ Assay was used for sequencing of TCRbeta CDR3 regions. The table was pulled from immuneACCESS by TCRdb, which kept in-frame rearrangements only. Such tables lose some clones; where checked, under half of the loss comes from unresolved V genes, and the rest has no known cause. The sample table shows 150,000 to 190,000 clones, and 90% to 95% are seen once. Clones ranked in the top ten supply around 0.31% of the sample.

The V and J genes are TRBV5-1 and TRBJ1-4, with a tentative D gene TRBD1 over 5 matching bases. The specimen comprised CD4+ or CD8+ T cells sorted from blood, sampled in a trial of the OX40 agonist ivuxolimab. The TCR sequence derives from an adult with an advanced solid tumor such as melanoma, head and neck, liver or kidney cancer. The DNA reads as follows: TGCGCCAGCAGCTTGGGGCAGGGAGGTGAAAAACTGTTTTTT. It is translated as CASSLGQGGEKLFF.